This T cell receptor (beta chain) was recovered during a study of blood T cell repertoires in COVID-19. Study-level information: Nucleic acid was either cDNA or gDNA, and it came from T cells, B-cell-depleted T cells, or PBMCs.

This table comes from immunoSEQ multiplex PCR, and its TCRdb copy is limited to in-frame clones, with some not included. The table has about 160,000 clones, 84% seen once. With 3 bases clipped from V and 3 bases from J, the junction kept 4 bases outside the gene matches. The V gene's germline CDR1 is KGHDR and CDR2 SFDVKD. The CDR3 sequence is 15 residues long. The chain couples TRBV24-1 to TRBJ2-7; 10 nucleotides match TRBD1. The sequenced sample consisted of peripheral blood. The receptor was isolated from a man aged 65 to 85 with acute or convalescent COVID-19. CDR3 in DNA: TGTGCCACCAGTGATGGGACAGGGGCGAACTACGAGCAGTACTTC. It yields the protein CATSDGTGANYEQYF.